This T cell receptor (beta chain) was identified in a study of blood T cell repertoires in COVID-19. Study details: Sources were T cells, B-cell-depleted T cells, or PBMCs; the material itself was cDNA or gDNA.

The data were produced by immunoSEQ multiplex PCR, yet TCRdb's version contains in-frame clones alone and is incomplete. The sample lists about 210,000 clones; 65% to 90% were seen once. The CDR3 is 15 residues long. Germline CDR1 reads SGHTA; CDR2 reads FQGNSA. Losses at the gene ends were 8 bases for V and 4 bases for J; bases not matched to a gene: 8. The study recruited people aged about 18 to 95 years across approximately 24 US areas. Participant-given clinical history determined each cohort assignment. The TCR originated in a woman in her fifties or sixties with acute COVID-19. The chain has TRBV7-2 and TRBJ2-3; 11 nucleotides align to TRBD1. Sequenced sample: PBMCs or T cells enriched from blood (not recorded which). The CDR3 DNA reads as TGTGCCAGCGGACTGGACAGGGGGCGCGCAGATACGCAGTATTTT. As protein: CASGLDRGRADTQYF.